The entry below gives a single T cell receptor beta chain sequence along with its context. Its cognate antigen is unknown. Germline values: CDR1 SGHTA, CDR2 FQGNSA. V lost 5 bases to trimming and J lost 4 bases; unmatched junction nucleotides: 3. The CDR3 totals 14 residues. The data were taken from a study of cytomegalovirus exposure and HLA in healthy donors. Regarding the study as a whole: As was reported, the HLA-A and HLA-B alleles of most subjects were accurately predicted from TCR beta sequences. Versus the roughly 670-donor mean, an Asian-associated ancestry cluster reportedly showed fewer N-insertions in a later analysis.

Primers: 60 Vbeta forward and 13 Jbeta reverse. Produced via immunoSEQ multiplex PCR; TCRdb's table is partial and in-frame only. This sample has about 100,000 clones, with under 85% found just once. The sequencing input was PBMCs. J is TRBJ2-1 and V is TRBV7-2; 9 bases match TRBD2. This clonotype originated in a man aged 35-49 years in good health and CMV-seronegative. The CDR3 spells CASSASGIYNEQFF. The DNA of the CDR3 is TGTGCCAGCAGCGCTAGCGGGATATACAATGAGCAGTTCTTC. The entire variable domain, with the rest obtained from reference TRBV7-2 and TRBJ2-1, is as follows: GAGVSQSPSNKVTEKGKDVELRCDPISGHTALYWYRQSLGQGLEFLIYFQGNSAPDKSGLPSDRFSAERTGGSVSTLTIQRTQQEDSAVYLCASSASGIYNEQFFGPGTRLTVL.